The entry below describes one TCR beta chain. Antigen: not known. The V gene's germline CDR1 is MNHEY and CDR2 SVGAGI. Trimming removed 6 bases at V and 4 bases at J, with 19 bases between. The CDR3 loop spans 16 amino acids. This sample was taken from a study of blood T cells in healthy people across ages. Study findings and constraints: More naive CD4+ cells and higher diversity were found in long-lived than in aged donors.

The authors ran a second PCR of 7 to 11 cycles using a sample-barcoded 5' primer and a J-beta primer mix. A template-switch adaptor that had 12 random nucleotides put a tag on each cDNA molecule. MiXCR was run by TCRdb on the 5' RACE reads, yielding one entry per CDR3 protein. The table includes about a million distinct CDR3 sequences, around 49% detected once. The sample was blood. The chain joins TRBV6-5 to TRBJ2-1; a weak D match, TRBD1 (7 bases). This sequence originates from a man younger than 40 in good health. The CDR3 reads CASSRPGGTIYNEQFF. The CDR3 bases are TGTGCCAGCAGCCGACCAGGGGGGACGATTTACAATGAGCAGTTCTTC.